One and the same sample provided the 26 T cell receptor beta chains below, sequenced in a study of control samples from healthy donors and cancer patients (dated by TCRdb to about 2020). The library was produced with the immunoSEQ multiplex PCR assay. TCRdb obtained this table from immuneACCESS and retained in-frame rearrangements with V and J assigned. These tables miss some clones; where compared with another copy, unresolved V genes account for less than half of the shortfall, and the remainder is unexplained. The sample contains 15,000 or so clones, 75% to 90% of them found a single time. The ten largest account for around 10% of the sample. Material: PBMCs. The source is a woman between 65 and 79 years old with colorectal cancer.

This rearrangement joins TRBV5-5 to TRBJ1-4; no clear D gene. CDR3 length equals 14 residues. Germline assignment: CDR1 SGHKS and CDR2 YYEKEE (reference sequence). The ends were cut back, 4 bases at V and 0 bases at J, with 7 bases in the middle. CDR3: CASSRGATNEKLFF. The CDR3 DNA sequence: TGTGCCAGCAGCCGCGGGGCAACTAATGAAAAACTGTTTTTT.

The DNA for the CDR3 is TGTGCCAGCTTAGGGCAGGGCCTCAATGAGCAGTTCTTC. The encoded protein is CASLGQGLNEQFF. The genes are TRBV27 and TRBJ2-1, with D possibly matching TRBD1 (5 bases). The germline V gene encodes CDR1 MNHEY and CDR2 SMNVEV (reference sequence). CDR3 length: 13 residues. With 8 bases removed from V and 6 bases from J, the gap between germline ends came to 14 bases.

The CDR3 DNA sequence: TGTGCCAGCAGCCCCGGGACTAGCGGGAGGGGTGAGCAGTTCTTC. The encoded protein is CASSPGTSGRGEQFF. The chain employs TRBV5-4 and TRBJ2-1; 16 nucleotides line up with TRBD2. V trimming: 4 bases; J trimming: 9 bases; junction bases outside the gene matches: 4. CDR1 SGHNT and CDR2 YYREEE come from the germline V gene (reference sequence). The CDR3 has 15 residues.

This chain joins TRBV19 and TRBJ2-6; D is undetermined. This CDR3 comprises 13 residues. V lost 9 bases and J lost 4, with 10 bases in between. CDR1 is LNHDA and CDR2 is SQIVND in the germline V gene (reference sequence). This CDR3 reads CASQDAGANVLTF. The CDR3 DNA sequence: TGTGCCAGCCAGGATGCCGGGGCCAACGTCCTGACTTTC.

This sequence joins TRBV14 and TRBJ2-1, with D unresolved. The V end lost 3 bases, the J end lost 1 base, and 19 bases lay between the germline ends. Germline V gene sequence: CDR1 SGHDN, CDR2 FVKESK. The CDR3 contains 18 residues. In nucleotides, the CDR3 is TGTGCCAGCAGCCAGCAAGTCTTATGGGGTAGGTCCTACAATGAGCAGTTCTTC. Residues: CASSQQVLWGRSYNEQFF.

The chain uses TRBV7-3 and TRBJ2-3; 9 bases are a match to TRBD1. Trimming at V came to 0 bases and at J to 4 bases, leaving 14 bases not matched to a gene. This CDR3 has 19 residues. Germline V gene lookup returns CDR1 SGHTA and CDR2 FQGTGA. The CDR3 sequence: CASSLTPTGVTGGADTQYF. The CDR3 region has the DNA TGTGCCAGCAGCTTAACACCTACCGGGGTTACAGGGGGCGCAGATACGCAGTATTTT. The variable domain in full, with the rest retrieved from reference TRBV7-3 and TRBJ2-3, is GAGVSQTPSNKVTEKGKYVELRCDPISGHTALYWYRQSLGQGPEFLIYFQGTGAADDSGLPNDRFFAVRPEGSVSTLKIQRTERGDSAVYLCASSLTPTGVTGGADTQYFGPGTRLTVL.

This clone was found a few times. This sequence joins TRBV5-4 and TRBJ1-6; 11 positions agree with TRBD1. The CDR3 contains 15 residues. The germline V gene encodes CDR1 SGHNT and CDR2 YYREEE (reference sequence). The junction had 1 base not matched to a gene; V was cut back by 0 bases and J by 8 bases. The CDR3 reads CASSLAGQGDSPLHF. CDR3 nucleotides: TGTGCCAGCAGCTTGGCGGGACAGGGGGATTCACCCCTCCACTTT.

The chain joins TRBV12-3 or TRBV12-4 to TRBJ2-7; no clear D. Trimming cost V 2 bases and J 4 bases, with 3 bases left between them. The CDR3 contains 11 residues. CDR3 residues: CASSLHYEQYF. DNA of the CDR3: TGTGCCAGCAGTTTACATTACGAGCAGTACTTC.

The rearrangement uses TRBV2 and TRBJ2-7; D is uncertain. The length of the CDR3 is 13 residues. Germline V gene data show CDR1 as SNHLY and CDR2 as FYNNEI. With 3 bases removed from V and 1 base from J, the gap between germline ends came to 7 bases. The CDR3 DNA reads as TGTGCCAGCAGTGAGCCACCTTCCTACGAGCAGTACTTC. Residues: CASSEPPSYEQYF.

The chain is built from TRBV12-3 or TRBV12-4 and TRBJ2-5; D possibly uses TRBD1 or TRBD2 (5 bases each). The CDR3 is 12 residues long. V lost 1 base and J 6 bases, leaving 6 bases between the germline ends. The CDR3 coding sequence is TGTGCCAGCAGTTTAGGGGGGAAGACCCAGTACTTC. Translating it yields CASSLGGKTQYF.

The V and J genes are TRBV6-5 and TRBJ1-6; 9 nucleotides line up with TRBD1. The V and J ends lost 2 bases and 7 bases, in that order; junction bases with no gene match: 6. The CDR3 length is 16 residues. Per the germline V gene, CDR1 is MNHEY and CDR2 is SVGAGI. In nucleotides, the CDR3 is TGTGCCAGCAGTTACCGGAGCGGGACAGGGAATTCACCCCTCCACTTT. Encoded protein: CASSYRSGTGNSPLHF.

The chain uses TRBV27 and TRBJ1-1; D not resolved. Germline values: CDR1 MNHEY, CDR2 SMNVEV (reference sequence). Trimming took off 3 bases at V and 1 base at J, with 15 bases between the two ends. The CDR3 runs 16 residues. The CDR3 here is CASSFRQALGNTEAFF. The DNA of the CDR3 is TGTGCCAGCAGTTTTAGGCAGGCCTTGGGGAACACTGAAGCTTTCTTT.

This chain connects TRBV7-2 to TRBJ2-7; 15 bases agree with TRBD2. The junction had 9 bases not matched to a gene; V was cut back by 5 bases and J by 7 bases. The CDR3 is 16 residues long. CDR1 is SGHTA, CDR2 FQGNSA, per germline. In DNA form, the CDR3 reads TGTGCCAGCAGCCCCGGGACTAGCGGGGGGCCGGGAGAGCAGTACTTC. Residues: CASSPGTSGGPGEQYF.

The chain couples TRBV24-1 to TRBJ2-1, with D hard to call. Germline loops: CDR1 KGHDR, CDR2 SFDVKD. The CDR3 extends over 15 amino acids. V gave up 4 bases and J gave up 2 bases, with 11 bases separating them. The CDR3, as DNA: TGTGCCACCAGTGAGGGCTCCGATCCCTACAATGAGCAGTTCTTC. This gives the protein CATSEGSDPYNEQFF.

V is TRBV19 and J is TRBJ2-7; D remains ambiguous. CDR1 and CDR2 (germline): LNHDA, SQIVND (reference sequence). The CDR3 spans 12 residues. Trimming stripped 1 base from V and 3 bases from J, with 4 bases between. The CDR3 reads CASSIVGYEQYF. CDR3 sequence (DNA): TGTGCCAGTAGTATAGTGGGCTACGAGCAGTACTTC. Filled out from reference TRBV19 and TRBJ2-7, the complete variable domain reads DGGITQSPKYLFRKEGQNVTLSCEQNLNHDAMYWYRQDPGQGLRLIYYSQIVNDFQKGDIAEGYSVSREKKESFPLTVTSAQKNPTAFYLCASSIVGYEQYFGPGTRLTVT.

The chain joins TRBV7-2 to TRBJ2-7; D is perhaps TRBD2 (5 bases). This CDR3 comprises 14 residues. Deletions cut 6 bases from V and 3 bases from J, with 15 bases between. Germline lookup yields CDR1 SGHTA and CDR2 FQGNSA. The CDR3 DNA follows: TGTGCCAGCAGGTGGGAGACCGAAGTCTACGAGCAGTACTTC. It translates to CASRWETEVYEQYF.

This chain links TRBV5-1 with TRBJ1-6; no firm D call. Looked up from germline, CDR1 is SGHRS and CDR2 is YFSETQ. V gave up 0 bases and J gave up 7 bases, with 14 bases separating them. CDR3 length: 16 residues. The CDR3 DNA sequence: TGCGCCAGCAGCTTGGGGATGTGGGGTACGAATTCACCCCTCCACTTT. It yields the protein CASSLGMWGTNSPLHF.

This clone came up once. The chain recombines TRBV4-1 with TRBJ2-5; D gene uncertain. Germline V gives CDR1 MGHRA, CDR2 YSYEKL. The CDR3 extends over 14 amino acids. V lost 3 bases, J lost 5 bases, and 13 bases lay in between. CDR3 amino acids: CASSHPGAAETQYF. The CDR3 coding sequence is TGCGCCAGCAGCCACCCCGGAGCCGCCGAGACCCAGTACTTC.

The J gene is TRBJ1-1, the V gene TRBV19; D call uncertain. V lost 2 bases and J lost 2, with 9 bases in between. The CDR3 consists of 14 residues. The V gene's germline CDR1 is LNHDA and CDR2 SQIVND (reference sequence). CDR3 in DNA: TGTGCCAGTAGTATAATTTCGGACAACACTGAAGCTTTCTTT. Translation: CASSIISDNTEAFF. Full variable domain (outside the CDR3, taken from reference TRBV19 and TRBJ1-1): DGGITQSPKYLFRKEGQNVTLSCEQNLNHDAMYWYRQDPGQGLRLIYYSQIVNDFQKGDIAEGYSVSREKKESFPLTVTSAQKNPTAFYLCASSIISDNTEAFFGQGTRLTVV.

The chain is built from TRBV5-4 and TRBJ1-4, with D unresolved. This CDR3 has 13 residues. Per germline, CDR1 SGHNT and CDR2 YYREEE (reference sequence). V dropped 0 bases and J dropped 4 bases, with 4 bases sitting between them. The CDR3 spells CASSLAGNEKLFF. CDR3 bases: TGTGCCAGCAGCTTGGCGGGTAATGAAAAACTGTTTTTT.

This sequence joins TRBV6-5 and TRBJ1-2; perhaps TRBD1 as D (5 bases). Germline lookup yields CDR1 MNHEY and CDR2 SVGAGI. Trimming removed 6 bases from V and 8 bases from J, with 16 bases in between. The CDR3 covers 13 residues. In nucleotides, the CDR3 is TGTGCCAGCAGCACGTGGGGCTCGGGCGGCTACACCTTC. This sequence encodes CASSTWGSGGYTF.

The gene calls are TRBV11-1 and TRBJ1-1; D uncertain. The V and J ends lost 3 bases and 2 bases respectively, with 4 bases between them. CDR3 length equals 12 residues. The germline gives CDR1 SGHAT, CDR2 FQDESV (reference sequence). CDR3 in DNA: TGTGCCAGCAGCTTCGGAAACACTGAAGCTTTCTTT. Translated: CASSFGNTEAFF.

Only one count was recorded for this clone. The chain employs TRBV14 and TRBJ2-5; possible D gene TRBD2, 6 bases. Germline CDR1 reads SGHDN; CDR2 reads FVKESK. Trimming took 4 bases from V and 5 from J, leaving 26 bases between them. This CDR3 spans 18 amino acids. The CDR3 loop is CASSPTAGFLGLLETQYF. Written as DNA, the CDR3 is TGTGCCAGCAGCCCAACGGCGGGATTCTTGGGGCTATTGGAGACCCAGTACTTC.

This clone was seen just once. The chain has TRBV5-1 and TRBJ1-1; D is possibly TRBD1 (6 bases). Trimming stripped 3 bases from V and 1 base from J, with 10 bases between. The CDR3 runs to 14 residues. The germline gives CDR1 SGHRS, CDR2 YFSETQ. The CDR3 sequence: CASSYLQGNTEAFF. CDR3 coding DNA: TGCGCCAGCAGCTACTTACAGGGGAACACTGAAGCTTTCTTT.

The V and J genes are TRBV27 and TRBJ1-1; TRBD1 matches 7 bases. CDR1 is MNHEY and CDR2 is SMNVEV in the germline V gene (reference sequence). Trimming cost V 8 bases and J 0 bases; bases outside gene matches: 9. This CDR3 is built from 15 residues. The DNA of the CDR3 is TGTGCCAGCTCCAGGGGGGGAGGCATGAACACTGAAGCTTTCTTT. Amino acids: CASSRGGGMNTEAFF.

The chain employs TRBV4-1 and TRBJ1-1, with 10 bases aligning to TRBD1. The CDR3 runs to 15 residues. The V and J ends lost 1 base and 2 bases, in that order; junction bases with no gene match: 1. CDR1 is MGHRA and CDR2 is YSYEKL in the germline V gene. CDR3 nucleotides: TGCGCCAGCAGCCAAGGACAGGGGGCAAACACTGAAGCTTTCTTT. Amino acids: CASSQGQGANTEAFF.